The rows below give T cell receptor beta chains drawn from one sample of a study of blood T cell repertoires in COVID-19. TCRdb keeps only in-frame clones here, not all; method: immunoSEQ multiplex PCR. The data show 250,000 to 300,000 clones, just under 90% seen once. Material: peripheral blood. The origin of the receptors is a woman in her 50s with COVID-19, enrolled during active disease. Each CDR3 is given with its conserved first and last residue. Each record gives: V gene, CDR3 length, clone size, D gene, J gene, CDR3 protein, CDR3 DNA. A D gene is named only where the DNA matches it firmly. Rows may omit the clone size; those that give it use once, few, many or a size class.

TRBV5-1,18,NA,TRBD1,TRBJ2-2,CASSLGYSGTGNTGELFF,TGCGCCAGCAGCTTGGGGTACTCCGGGACAGGGAACACCGGGGAGCTGTTTTTT
TRBV3-1/TRBV3-2,18,NA,NA,TRBJ1-5,CASSQEARVLNSNQPQHF,TGTGCCAGCAGCCAAGAAGCCAGGGTTCTGAATAGCAATCAGCCCCAGCATTTT
TRBV6-5,14,once,NA,TRBJ2-1,CASSLWASPREQFF,TGTGCCAGCAGCCTTTGGGCTAGCCCCCGTGAGCAGTTCTTC
TRBV9,15,NA,NA,TRBJ1-2,CASSVDPGLNYGYTF,TGTGCCAGCAGCGTAGATCCAGGACTCAACTATGGCTACACCTTC
TRBV3-1/TRBV3-2,14,NA,NA,TRBJ1-4,CASSKAGGYEKLFF,TGTGCCAGCTCGAAGGCGGGGGGATATGAAAAACTGTTTTTT
TRBV7-9,12,NA,NA,TRBJ1-1,CASSLGGAEAFF,TGTGCCAGCAGCCTCGGGGGGGCTGAAGCTTTCTTT
TRBV14,15,NA,TRBD2,TRBJ2-3,CASSTLAGVMDTQYF,TGTGCCAGTTCAACTTTGGCGGGAGTAATGGATACGCAGTATTTT
TRBV7-2,12,NA,TRBD2,TRBJ2-7,CASSLAGVEQYF,TGTGCCAGCAGCTTGGCGGGAGTCGAGCAGTACTTC
TRBV11-3,13,NA,NA,TRBJ1-1,CASSFPQNTEAFF,TGTGCCAGCAGCTTTCCACAGAACACTGAAGCTTTCTTT
TRBV5-1,15,NA,TRBD1,TRBJ1-1,CASSLGQGVNTEAFF,TGCGCCAGCAGCTTGGGACAGGGCGTGAACACTGAAGCTTTCTTT
TRBV7-9,15,NA,NA,TRBJ2-7,CASSQSPTVSYEQYF,TGTGCCAGCAGCCAGAGTCCGACTGTCTCCTACGAGCAGTACTTC
TRBV5-1,19,NA,TRBD2,TRBJ2-5,CASSPGGTSGILDQETQYF,TGCGCCAGCAGCCCAGGGGGGACTAGCGGGATCCTCGACCAAGAGACCCAGTACTTC
TRBV7-9,19,NA,TRBD2,TRBJ2-3,CASSSTGWGRAPSTDTQYF,TGTGCCAGCAGCTCTACCGGGTGGGGGAGGGCTCCTAGCACAGATACGCAGTATTTT
TRBV24-1,15,NA,NA,TRBJ1-4,CATSDSARADEKLFF,TGTGCCACCAGTGATTCGGCCAGGGCAGATGAAAAACTGTTTTTT
TRBV9,17,once,TRBD2,TRBJ2-3,CASSRLAAFPSTDTQYF,TGTGCCAGCAGTCGACTAGCGGCGTTTCCAAGCACAGATACGCAGTATTTT
TRBV27,12,NA,TRBD1,TRBJ1-2,CASSPDRGGYTF,TGTGCCAGCAGTCCGGACAGGGGTGGCTACACCTTC
TRBV11-2,14,NA,NA,TRBJ2-7,CASSPGGGSYEQYF,TGTGCCAGCAGCCCTGGTGGAGGCTCCTACGAGCAGTACTTC
TRBV5-1,15,NA,NA,TRBJ1-1,CASSSGIKMNTEAFF,TGCGCCAGCAGCTCCGGGATAAAAATGAACACTGAAGCTTTCTTT
TRBV30,14,NA,TRBD1,TRBJ1-2,CAWRATRGPYGYTF,TGTGCCTGGAGGGCCACCAGGGGGCCCTATGGCTACACCTTC
TRBV4-1,16,NA,TRBD2,TRBJ2-7,CASSQRTSGKTYEQYF,TGCGCCAGCAGCCAAAGAACTAGCGGTAAAACCTACGAGCAGTACTTC